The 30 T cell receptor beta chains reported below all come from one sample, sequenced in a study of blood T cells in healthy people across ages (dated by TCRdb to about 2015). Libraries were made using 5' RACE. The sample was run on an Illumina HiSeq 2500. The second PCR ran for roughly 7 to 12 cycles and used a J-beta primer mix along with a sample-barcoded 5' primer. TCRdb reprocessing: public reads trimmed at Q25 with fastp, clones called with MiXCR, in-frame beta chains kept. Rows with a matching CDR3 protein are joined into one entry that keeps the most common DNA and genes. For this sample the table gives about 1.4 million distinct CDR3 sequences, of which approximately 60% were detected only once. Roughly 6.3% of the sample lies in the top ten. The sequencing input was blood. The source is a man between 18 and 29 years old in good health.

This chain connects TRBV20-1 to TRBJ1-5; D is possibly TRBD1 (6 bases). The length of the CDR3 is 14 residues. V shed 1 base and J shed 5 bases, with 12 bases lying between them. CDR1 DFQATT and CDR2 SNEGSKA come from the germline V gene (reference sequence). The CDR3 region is CSARAGQGYQPQHF. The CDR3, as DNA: TGCAGTGCTAGAGCGGGACAAGGTTATCAGCCCCAGCATTTT.

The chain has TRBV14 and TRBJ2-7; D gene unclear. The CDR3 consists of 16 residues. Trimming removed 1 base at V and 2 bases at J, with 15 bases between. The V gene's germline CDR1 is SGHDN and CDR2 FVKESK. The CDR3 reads CASSQARHDGAYEQYF. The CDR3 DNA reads TGTGCCAGCAGCCAAGCCCGACACGACGGTGCCTACGAGCAGTACTTC.

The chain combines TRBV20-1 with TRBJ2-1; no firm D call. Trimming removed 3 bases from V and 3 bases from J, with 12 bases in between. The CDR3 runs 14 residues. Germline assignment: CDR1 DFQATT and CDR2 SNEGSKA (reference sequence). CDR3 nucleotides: TGCAGTGCTAGTAGGGCGGCAAGCTACAATGAGCAGTTCTTC. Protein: CSASRAASYNEQFF.

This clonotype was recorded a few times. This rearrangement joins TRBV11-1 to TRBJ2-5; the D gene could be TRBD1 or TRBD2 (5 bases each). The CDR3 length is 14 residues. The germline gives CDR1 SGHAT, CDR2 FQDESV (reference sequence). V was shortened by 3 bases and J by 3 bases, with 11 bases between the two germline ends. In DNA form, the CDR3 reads TGTGCCAGCAGCTTTCTGGGGGATAAAGAGACCCAGTACTTC. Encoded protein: CASSFLGDKETQYF. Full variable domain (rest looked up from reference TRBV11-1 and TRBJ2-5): EAEVAQSPRYKITEKSQAVAFWCDPISGHATLYWYRQILGQGPELLVQFQDESVVDDSQLPKDRFSAERLKGVDSTLKIQPAELGDSAMYLCASSFLGDKETQYFGPGTRLLVL.

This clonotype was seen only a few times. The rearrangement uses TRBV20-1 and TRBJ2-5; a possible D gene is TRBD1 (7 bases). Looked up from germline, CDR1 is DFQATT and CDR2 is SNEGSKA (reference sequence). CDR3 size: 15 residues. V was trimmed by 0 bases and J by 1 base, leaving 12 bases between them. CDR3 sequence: CSARDGRDSQETQYF. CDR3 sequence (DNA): TGCAGTGCTAGAGATGGGCGGGACAGCCAAGAGACCCAGTACTTC.

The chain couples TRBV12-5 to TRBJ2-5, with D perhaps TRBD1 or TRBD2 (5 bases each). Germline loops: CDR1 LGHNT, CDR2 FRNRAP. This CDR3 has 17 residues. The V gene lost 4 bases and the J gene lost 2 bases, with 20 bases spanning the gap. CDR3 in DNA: TGTGCTAGTGGTTCGGGACCGGGGTACGGCCTACAAGAGACCCAGTACTTC. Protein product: CASGSGPGYGLQETQYF.

The CDR3 nucleotides are TGCAGCGTTGGAAGACAGAATCATGGCTACACCTTC. It is translated as CSVGRQNHGYTF. The gene calls are TRBV29-1 and TRBJ1-2; possibly TRBD1 for D (5 bases). There are 12 residues in the CDR3. Trimming took off 4 bases at V and 6 bases at J, with 12 bases between the two ends. Germline V gives CDR1 SQVTM, CDR2 ANQGSEA.

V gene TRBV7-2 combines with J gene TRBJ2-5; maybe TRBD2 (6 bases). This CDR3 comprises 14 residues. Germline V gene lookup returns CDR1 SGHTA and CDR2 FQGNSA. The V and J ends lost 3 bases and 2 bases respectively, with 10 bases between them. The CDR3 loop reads CASSFGGIQETQYF. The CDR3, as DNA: TGTGCCAGCAGCTTTGGGGGGATACAAGAGACCCAGTACTTC.

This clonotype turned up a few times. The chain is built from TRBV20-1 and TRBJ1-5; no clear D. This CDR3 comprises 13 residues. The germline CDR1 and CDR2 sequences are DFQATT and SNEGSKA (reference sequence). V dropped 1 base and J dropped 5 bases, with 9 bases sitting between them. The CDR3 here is CSARGQVDQPQHF. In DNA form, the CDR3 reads TGCAGTGCTAGAGGGCAGGTAGATCAGCCCCAGCATTTT.

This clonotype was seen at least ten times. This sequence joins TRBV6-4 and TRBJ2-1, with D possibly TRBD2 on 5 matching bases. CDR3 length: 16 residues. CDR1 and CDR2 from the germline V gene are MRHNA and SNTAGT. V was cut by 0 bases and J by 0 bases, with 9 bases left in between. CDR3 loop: CASSDSSESSYNEQFF. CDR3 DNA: TGTGCCAGCAGTGACTCTAGCGAAAGCTCCTACAATGAGCAGTTCTTC.

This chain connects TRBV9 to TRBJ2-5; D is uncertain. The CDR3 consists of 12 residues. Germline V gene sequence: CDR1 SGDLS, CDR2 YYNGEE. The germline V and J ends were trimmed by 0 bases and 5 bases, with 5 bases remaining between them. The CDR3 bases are TGTGCCAGCAGCGTAGACGGGGAGACCCAGTACTTC. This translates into CASSVDGETQYF.

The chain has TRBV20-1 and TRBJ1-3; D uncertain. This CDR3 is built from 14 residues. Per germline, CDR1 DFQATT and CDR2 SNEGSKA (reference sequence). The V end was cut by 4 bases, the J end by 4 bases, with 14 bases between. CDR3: CSAISGSSGNTIYF. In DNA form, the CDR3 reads TGCAGTGCTATCTCCGGGTCCTCGGGAAACACCATATATTTT.

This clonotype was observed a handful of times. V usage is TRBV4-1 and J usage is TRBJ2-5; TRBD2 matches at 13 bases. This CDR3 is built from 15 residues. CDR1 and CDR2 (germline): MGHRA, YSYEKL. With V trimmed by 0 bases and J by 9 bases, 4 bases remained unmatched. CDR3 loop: CASSQEGGLAGAQYF. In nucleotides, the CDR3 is TGCGCCAGCAGCCAAGAGGGCGGACTAGCGGGGGCCCAGTACTTC.

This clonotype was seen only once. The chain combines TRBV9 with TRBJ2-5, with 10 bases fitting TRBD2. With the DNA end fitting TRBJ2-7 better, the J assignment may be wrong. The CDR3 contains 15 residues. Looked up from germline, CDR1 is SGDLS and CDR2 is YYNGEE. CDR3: CASSVGPSGSYEQYF. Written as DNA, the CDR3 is TGTGCCAGCAGCGTAGGACCTAGCGGGAGCTACGAGCAGTACTTC.

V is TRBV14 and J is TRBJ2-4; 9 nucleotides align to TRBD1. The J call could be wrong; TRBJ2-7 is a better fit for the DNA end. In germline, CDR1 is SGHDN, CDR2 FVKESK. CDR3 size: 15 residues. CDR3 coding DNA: TGTGCCAGCAGCCATCCCTGGACAGGGGATTACGAGCAGTACTTC. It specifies CASSHPWTGDYEQYF.

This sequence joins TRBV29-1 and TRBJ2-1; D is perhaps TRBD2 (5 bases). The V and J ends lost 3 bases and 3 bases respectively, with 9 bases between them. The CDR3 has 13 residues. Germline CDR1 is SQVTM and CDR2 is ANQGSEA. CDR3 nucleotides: TGCAGCGTTGATTCCGGGAACTACAATGAGCAGTTCTTC. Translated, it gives CSVDSGNYNEQFF.

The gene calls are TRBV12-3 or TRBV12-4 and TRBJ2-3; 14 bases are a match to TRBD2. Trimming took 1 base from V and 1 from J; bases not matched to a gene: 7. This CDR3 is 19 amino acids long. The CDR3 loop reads CASSLERTSGRWGTDTQYF. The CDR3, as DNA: TGTGCCAGCAGTTTAGAACGGACTAGCGGGAGGTGGGGCACAGATACGCAGTATTTT.

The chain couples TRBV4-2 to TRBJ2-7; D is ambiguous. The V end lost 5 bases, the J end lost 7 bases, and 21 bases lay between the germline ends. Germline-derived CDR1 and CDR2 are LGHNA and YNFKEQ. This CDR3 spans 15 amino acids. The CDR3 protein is CASSASRTRLGEQYF. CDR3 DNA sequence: TGTGCCAGCAGCGCCTCGCGGACCCGACTGGGGGAGCAGTACTTC.

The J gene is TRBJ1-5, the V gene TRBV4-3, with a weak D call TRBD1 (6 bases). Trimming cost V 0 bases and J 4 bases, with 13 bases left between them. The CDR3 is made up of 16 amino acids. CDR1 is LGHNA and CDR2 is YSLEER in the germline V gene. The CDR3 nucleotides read TGCGCCAGCAGCCAAGATGGCAGGGGTAGGAATCAGCCCCAGCATTTT. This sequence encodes CASSQDGRGRNQPQHF.

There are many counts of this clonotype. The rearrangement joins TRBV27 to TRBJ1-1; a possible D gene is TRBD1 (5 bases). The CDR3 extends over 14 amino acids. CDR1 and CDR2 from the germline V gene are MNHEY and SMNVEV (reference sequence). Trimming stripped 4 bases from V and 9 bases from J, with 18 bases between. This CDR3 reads CASSSLSQGVKAFF. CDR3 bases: TGTGCCAGCAGTTCCCTCTCTCAAGGGGTTAAAGCTTTCTTT.

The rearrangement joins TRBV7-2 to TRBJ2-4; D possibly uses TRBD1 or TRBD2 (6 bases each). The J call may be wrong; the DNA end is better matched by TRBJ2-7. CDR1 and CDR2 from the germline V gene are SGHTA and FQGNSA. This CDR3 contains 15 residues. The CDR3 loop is CASSFIKGGIGEQYF. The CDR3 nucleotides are TGTGCCAGCAGCTTCATTAAGGGGGGTATCGGCGAGCAGTACTTC.

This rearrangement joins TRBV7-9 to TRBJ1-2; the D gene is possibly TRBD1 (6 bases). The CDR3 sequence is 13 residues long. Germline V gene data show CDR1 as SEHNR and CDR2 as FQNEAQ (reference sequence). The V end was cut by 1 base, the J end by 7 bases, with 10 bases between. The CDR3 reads CASSLGDRSGYTF. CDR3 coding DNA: TGTGCCAGCAGCTTAGGTGACAGGTCTGGCTACACCTTC.

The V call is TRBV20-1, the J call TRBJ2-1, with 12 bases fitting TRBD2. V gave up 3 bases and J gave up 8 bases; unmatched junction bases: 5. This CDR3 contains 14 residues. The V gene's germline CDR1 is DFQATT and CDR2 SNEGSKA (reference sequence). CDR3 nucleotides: TGCAGTGCTAGGATGGGACTAGCGGGTGATGAGCAGTTCTTC. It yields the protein CSARMGLAGDEQFF.

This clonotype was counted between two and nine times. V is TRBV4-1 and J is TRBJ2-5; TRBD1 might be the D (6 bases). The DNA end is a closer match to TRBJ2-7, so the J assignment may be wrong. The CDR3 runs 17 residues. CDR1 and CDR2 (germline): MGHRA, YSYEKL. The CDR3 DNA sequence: TGCGCCAGCAGCGCCCCAGGCGGACAGAGCGGCCACTACGAGCAGTACTTC. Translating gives CASSAPGGQSGHYEQYF.

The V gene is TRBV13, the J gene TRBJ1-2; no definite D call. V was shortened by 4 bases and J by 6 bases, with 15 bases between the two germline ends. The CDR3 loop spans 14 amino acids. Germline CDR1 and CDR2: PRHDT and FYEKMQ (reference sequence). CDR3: CASSSGSGRDGYTF. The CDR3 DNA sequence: TGTGCCAGCAGCTCCGGATCCGGCCGCGATGGCTACACCTTC.

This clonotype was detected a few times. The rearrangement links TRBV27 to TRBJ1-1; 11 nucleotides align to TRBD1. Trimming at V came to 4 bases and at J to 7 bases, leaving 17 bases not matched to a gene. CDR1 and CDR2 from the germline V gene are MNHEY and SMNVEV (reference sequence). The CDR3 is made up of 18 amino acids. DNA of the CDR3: TGTGCCAGCAGTTATGGGGGCTTGGGACAGGGGGAACGTGGTGAAGCTTTCTTT. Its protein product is CASSYGGLGQGERGEAFF.

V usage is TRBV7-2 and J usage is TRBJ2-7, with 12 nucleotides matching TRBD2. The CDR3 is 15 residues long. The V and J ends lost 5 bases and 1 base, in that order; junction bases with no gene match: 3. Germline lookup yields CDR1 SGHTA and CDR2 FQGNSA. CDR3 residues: CASSPSGGESYEQYF. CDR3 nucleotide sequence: TGTGCCAGCAGCCCTAGCGGGGGGGAATCCTACGAGCAGTACTTC.

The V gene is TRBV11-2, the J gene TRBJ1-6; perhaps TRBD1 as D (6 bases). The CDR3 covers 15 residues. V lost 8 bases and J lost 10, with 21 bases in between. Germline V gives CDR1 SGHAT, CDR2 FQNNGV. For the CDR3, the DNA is TGTGCCAGCGGCCCCAATGAGGGGGTTGGGTCACCCCTCCACTTT. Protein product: CASGPNEGVGSPLHF.

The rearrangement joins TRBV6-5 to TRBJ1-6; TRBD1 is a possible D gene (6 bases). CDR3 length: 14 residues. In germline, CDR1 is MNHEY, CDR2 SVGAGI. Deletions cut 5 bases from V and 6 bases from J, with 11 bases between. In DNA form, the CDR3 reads TGTGCCAGCAGTAAAGGGACATCTAATTCACCCCTCCACTTT. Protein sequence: CASSKGTSNSPLHF.

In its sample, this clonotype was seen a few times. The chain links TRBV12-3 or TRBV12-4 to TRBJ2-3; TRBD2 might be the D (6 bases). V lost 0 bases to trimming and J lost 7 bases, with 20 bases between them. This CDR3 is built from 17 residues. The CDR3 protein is CASSLASSGLLGHTQYF. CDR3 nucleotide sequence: TGTGCCAGCAGTTTAGCTAGTTCGGGACTTCTGGGACATACGCAGTATTTT.